These T cell receptor beta chains were read from a single sample in a study of immune evolution from preneoplasia to lung adenocarcinoma. Sequenced by immunoSEQ multiplex PCR; TCRdb stores in-frame clones only, minus some. The table includes about 4,900 clones, about nine tenths detected once. The sequencing input was FFPE atypical adenomatous hyperplasia tissue from the lung. These receptors all come from a person between 65 and 79 years old with lung adenocarcinoma. Both conserved end residues are part of each CDR3. The D gene is left open where the match is weak. Only some rows state a clone size, as once, few, many or a class for expanded clones.

TRBJ2-4 TRBV6-1 TRBD2 once CASCRGGGDKNIQYF TGTGCCAGCTGTAGGGGCGGGGGAGACAAAAACATTCAGTACTTC
TRBJ2-3 TRBV7-9 TRBD1 - CASSSGQYTDTQYF TGTGCCAGCAGCTCGGGACAGTACACAGATACGCAGTATTTT
TRBJ1-2 TRBV5-1 - - CASGPGVRYGYTF TGCGCCAGCGGACCAGGGGTCCGCTATGGCTACACCTTC
TRBJ2-3 TRBV9 TRBD2 - CASSEALGLAGADTQYF TGTGCCAGCAGCGAGGCCCTTGGACTAGCGGGAGCAGATACGCAGTATTTT
TRBJ2-7 TRBV11-2 - - CASSLGRTYEQYF TGTGCCAGCAGCTTGGGACGGACCTACGAGCAGTACTTC
TRBJ2-2 TRBV27 - - CASSLQENTGELFF TGTGCCAGCAGTTTACAAGAAAACACCGGGGAGCTGTTTTTT
TRBJ2-1 TRBV6-1 - - CASSAAYNEQFF TGTGCCAGCAGCGCCGCGTACAATGAGCAGTTCTTC
TRBJ2-5 TRBV7-6 - - CASSLGAQGSKETQYF TGTGCCAGCAGCTTAGGAGCGCAGGGGTCAAAAGAGACCCAGTACTTC
TRBJ2-3 TRBV7-9 TRBD2 - CASSLGLAVADTQYF TGTGCCAGCAGCCTCGGACTAGCAGTTGCAGATACGCAGTATTTT
TRBJ1-4 TRBV27 - - CASSYDPMAKLFF TGTGCCAGCAGTTACGACCCCATGGCAAAACTGTTTTTT
TRBJ2-1 TRBV4-1 - few CASSQDREIPSYNEQFF TGCGCCAGCAGCCAAGATCGGGAAATTCCCTCCTACAATGAGCAGTTCTTC
TRBJ2-1 TRBV7-6 TRBD2 - CASSISGLAGGVNEQFF TGTGCCAGCAGCATTTCGGGCCTAGCGGGGGGGGTCAATGAGCAGTTCTTC
TRBJ1-2 TRBV9 - - CASSPSHAGYTF TGTGCCAGCAGCCCTTCTCACGCGGGCTACACCTTC
TRBJ1-5 TRBV30 - - CAWSGQSLVASNQPQHF TGTGCCTGGAGTGGGCAGAGTTTGGTCGCGAGCAATCAGCCCCAGCATTTT
TRBJ1-3 TRBV14 - - CASRRSGDGNTIYF TGTGCCAGCAGACGCTCAGGGGATGGAAACACCATATATTTT
TRBJ2-2 TRBV30 - - CAWSVAVAGELFF TGTGCCTGGAGTGTTGCCGTGGCCGGGGAGCTGTTTTTT
TRBJ2-3 TRBV9 TRBD2 once CASSVWGLEGDTQYF TGTGCCAGCAGCGTCTGGGGACTAGAAGGGGATACGCAGTATTTT
TRBJ2-7 TRBV29-1 - - CSVTDSYEQYF TGCAGCGTCACAGACTCCTACGAGCAGTACTTC
TRBJ1-4 TRBV7-8 - - CASSLVQGTDEKLFF TGTGCCAGCAGCTTGGTTCAGGGGACTGATGAAAAACTGTTTTTT
TRBJ1-5 TRBV28 - - CASSFNGNQPQHF TGTGCCAGCAGTTTCAATGGCAATCAGCCCCAGCATTTT
TRBJ2-6 TRBV5-8 - - CASSLEVSGANVLTF TGTGCCAGCAGCTTGGAGGTTTCTGGGGCCAACGTCCTGACTTTC
TRBJ1-3 TRBV5-6 - once CASSYYAGPIYF TGTGCCAGCAGCTACTACGCGGGGCCCATATATTTT
TRBJ1-1 TRBV2 - - CASTISGTQNTEAFF TGTGCCAGCACCATATCCGGGACACAGAACACTGAAGCTTTCTTT
TRBJ1-1 TRBV6-5 - - CASSYSTPEFTEAFF TGTGCCAGCAGTTACTCCACACCCGAATTTACTGAAGCTTTCTTT
TRBJ1-4 TRBV15 - few CATSRSGEGKDEKLFF TGTGCCACCAGCAGATCCGGTGAGGGGAAGGATGAAAAACTGTTTTTT
TRBJ2-3 TRBV7-9 - - CASSPNILSTDTQYF TGTGCCAGCAGTCCAAACATACTAAGCACAGATACGCAGTATTTT
TRBJ1-3 TRBV18 - - CASSPGLDSGNTIYF TGTGCCAGCTCACCAGGGCTCGACTCTGGAAACACCATATATTTT
TRBJ1-2 TRBV20-1 - - CSADTGITF TGCAGTGCTGATACAGGGATTACCTTC
TRBJ2-2 TRBV5-1 - - CASSLVGDGELFF TGCGCCAGCAGCTTGGTTGGAGACGGGGAGCTGTTTTTT
TRBJ1-5 TRBV27 - - CASSPQGLGNQPQHF TGTGCCAGCAGCCCGCAGGGGCTTGGGAATCAGCCCCAGCATTTT
TRBJ2-3 TRBV9 TRBD2 few CASSEGLAGLGTQYF TGTGCCAGCAGCGAGGGACTAGCGGGATTAGGAACGCAGTATTTT
TRBJ2-1 TRBV6-5 - - CASSPRGDEQFF TGTGCCAGCAGCCCTCGTGGGGATGAGCAGTTCTTC
TRBJ2-2 TRBV27 - - CASSTNTGELFF TGTGCCAGCAGTACTAATACCGGGGAGCTGTTTTTT
TRBJ1-2 TRBV10-3 - - CAISEAGAHYGYTF TGTGCCATCAGTGAGGCCGGGGCTCACTATGGCTACACCTTC
TRBJ2-1 TRBV7-2 - - CASSINEQFF TGTGCCAGCAGCATCAATGAGCAGTTCTTC
TRBJ2-7 TRBV6-5 - - CASSYESSYEQYF TGTGCCAGCAGTTACGAAAGCTCCTACGAGCAGTACTTC
TRBJ2-1 TRBV6-5 - - CASSYRTPRWNEQFF TGTGCCAGCAGTTATCGGACACCCAGGTGGAATGAGCAGTTCTTC
TRBJ1-4 TRBV6-1 - - CASSEVLTMSTNEKLFF TGTGCCAGCAGTGAAGTGCTAACTATGTCAACTAATGAAAAACTGTTTTTT
TRBJ1-3 TRBV2 TRBD1 - CASSDGDSFSGNTIYF TGTGCCAGCAGTGATGGGGACAGTTTCTCTGGAAACACCATATATTTT